This T cell receptor (beta chain) originates from a study of blood T cell repertoires in COVID-19. The overall study: Specimens from acute and convalescent COVID-19 originated in the United States, Italy and Spain. In each case, the material was cDNA or gDNA derived from T cells, B-cell-depleted T cells, or PBMCs.

Per the authors' pipeline: Reference gene primer amplification gave nucleated cell count estimates. Profiling relied on immunoSEQ multiplex PCR, and the TCRdb table lists in-frame clones only, not all of them. The V and J calls and clone size are taken from that table; D and trimming were inferred from the DNA. Of roughly 160,000 clones in the sample, roughly 80% were seen once. This receptor was taken from a woman at least 80 years old with acute or convalescent COVID-19. The specimen sequenced was peripheral blood.

The CDR3 is CASSKDRVRTEAFF. In DNA, the CDR3 is TGTGCCAGCAGTAAGGACAGGGTGAGGACTGAAGCTTTCTTT. The V gene is TRBV6-6, the J gene TRBJ1-1; 8 nucleotides line up with TRBD1. Germline V gene sequence: CDR1 MNHNY, CDR2 SVGAGI (reference sequence). This CDR3 region has 14 residues. Trimming at V came to 5 bases and at J to 5 bases, leaving 7 bases not matched to a gene.